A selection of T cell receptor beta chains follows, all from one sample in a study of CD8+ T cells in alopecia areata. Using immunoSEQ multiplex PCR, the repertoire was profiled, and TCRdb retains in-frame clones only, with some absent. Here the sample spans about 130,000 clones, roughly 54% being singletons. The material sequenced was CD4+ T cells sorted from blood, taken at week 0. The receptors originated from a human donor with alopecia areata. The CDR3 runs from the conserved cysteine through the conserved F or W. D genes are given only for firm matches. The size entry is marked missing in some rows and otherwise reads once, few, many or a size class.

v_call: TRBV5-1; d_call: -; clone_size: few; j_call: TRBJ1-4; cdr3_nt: TGCGCCAGCAGCTTGGCCAGGGGTACTAATGAAAAACTGTTTTTT; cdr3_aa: CASSLARGTNEKLFF
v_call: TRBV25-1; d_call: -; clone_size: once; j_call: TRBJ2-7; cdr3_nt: TGTGCCAGCAGTGATTCCAGGGAGAGCTCCTACGAGCAGTACTTC; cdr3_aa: CASSDSRESSYEQYF
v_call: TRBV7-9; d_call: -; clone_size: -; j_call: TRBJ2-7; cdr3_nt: TGTGCCAGCAGCTCTTACGGAGGCTACGAGCAGTACTTC; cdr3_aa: CASSSYGGYEQYF
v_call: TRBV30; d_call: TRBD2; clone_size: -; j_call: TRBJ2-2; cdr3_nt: TGTGCCTGGAGTGTTGGCGGGAGGGGTCTCGGGGAGCTGTTTTTT; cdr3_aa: CAWSVGGRGLGELFF
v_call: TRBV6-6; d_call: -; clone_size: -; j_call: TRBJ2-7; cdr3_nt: TGTGCCAGCAGTCATCCCGCGGGACAGAACTACGAGCAGTACTTC; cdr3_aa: CASSHPAGQNYEQYF
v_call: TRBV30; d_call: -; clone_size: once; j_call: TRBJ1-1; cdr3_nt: TGTGCCTGGGGGACACCTAACACTGAAGCTTTCTTT; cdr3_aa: CAWGTPNTEAFF
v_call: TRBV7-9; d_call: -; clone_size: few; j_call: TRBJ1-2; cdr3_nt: TGTGCCAGCAGCGCCTCCGGGACGGACTATGGCTACACCTTC; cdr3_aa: CASSASGTDYGYTF
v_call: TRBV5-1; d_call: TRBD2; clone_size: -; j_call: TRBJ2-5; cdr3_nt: TGCGCCAGCAGCAGAGGACTAGCCGGGGAAGAGACCCAGTACTTC; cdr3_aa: CASSRGLAGEETQYF
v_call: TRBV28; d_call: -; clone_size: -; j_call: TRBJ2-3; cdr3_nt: TGTGCCAGCAGTTTACAGGGCACAGATACGCAGTATTTT; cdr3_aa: CASSLQGTDTQYF
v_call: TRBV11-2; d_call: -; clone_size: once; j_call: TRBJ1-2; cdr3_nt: TGTGCCAGCAGCCTCGGGCCGGGCTATGGCTACACCTTC; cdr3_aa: CASSLGPGYGYTF
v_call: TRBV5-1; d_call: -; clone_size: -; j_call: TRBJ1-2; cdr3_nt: TGCGCCAGCAGCTTGGATCCGGGCTCGGGCTATGGCTACACCTTC; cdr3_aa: CASSLDPGSGYGYTF
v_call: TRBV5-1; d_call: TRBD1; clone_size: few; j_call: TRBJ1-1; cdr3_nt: TGCGCCAGCAGCGGGTACAGGGGCATGAACACTGAAGCTTTCTTT; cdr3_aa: CASSGYRGMNTEAFF
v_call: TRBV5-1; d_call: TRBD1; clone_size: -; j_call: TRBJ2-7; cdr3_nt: TGCGCCAGCAGGTCGACAGGGGGGATCTCCTACGAGCAGTACTTC; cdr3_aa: CASRSTGGISYEQYF
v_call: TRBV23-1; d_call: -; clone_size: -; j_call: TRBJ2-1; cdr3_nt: TGCGCCAGCAGTCAGAACGAGGCGTTCTTC; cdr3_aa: CASSQNEAFF
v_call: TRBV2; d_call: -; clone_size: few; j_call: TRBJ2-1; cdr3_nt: TGTGCCAGCAGTGAACAGAGGGAGAATGAGCAGTTCTTC; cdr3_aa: CASSEQRENEQFF
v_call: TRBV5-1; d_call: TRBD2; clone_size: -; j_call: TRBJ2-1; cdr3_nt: TGCGCCAGCAGCTCGGGACTAGCCCCCAATGAGCAGTTCTTC; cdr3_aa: CASSSGLAPNEQFF
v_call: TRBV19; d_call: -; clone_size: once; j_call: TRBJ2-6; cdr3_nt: TGTGCCAGTAGCGACAGGACCTCTGGGGCCAACGTCCTGACTTTC; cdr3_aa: CASSDRTSGANVLTF
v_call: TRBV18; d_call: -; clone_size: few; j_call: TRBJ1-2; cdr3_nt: TGTGCCAGCTCACCAAGGGTAGACTATGGCTACACCTTC; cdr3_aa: CASSPRVDYGYTF
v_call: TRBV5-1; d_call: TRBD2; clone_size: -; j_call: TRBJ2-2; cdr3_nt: TGCGCCAGCAGCTTGGAAGCGGGACGCACCGGGGAGCTGTTTTTT; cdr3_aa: CASSLEAGRTGELFF
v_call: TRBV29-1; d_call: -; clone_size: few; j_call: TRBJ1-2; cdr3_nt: TGCAGCGTTGAAGTCAACTATGGCTACACCTTC; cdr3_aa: CSVEVNYGYTF
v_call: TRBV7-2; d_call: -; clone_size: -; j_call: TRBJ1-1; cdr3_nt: TGTGCCAGCAGTGAAAATTTTGAAAGGACTGAAGCTTTCTTT; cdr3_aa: CASSENFERTEAFF
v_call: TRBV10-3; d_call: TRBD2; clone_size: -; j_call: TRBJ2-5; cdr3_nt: TGTGCCATCAGTGAGGGACTAGCGGGGGCGCCCTCCTTGGAGACCCAGTACTTC; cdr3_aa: CAISEGLAGAPSLETQYF
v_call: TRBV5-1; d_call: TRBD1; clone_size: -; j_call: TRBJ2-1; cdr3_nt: TGCGCCAGCAGTAGGGACAGGGGATACAATGAGCAGTTCTTC; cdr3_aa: CASSRDRGYNEQFF
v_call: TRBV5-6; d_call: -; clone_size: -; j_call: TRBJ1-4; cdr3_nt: TGTGCCAGCAGCGCCTGGGACGGTGAAAAACTGTTTTTT; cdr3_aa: CASSAWDGEKLFF
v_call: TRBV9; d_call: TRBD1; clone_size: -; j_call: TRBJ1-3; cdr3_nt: TGTGCCAGCAGCGCCTCGGACAGGGCGGGAAACACCATATATTTT; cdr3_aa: CASSASDRAGNTIYF
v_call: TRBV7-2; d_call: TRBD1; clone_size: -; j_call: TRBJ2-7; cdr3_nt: TGTGCCAGCAGCTCCGGTACACAGGGGTTACAGGGCGAGCAGTACTTC; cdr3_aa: CASSSGTQGLQGEQYF
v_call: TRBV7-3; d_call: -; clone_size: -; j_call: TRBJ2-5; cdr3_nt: TGTGCCAGCAGCTTAGCTCCAGAAGAGACCCAGTACTTC; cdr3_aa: CASSLAPEETQYF
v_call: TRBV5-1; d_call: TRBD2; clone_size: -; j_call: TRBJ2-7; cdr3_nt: TGCGCCAGCAGCTGGGCCGTGACTAGCGGGTACGAGCAGTACTTC; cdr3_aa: CASSWAVTSGYEQYF
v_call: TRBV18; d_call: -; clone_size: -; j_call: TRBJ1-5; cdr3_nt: TGTGCCAGCTCACCCTCCGTTGGGGATAGCAATCAGCCCCAGCATTTT; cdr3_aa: CASSPSVGDSNQPQHF
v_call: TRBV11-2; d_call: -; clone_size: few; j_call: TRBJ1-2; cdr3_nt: TGTGCCAGCAGCTTAGATTCTGGAGGTGGCTATGGCTACACCTTC; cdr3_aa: CASSLDSGGGYGYTF
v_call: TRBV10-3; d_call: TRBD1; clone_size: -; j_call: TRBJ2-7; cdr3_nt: TGTGCCATCAGCAAAAACGGTCGACAGGGACAAGAGCAGTACTTC; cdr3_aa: CAISKNGRQGQEQYF
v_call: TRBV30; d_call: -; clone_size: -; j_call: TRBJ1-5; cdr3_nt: TGTGCCTGGAGTGTAGGGCCAATCGGCAATCAGCCCCAGCATTTT; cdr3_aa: CAWSVGPIGNQPQHF
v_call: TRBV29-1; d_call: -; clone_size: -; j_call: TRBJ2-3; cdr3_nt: TGCAGCGCCAGGCCTCCAAGCACAGATACGCAGTATTTT; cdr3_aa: CSARPPSTDTQYF
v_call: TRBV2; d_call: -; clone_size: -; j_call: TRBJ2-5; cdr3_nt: TGTGCCAGCAGGGTAACAGGGAATCGGGAGACCCAGTACTTC; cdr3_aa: CASRVTGNRETQYF
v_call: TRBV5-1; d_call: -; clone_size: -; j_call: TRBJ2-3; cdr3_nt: TGCGCCAGCAGCTTGGAGTCCGATACGCAGTATTTT; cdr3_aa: CASSLESDTQYF
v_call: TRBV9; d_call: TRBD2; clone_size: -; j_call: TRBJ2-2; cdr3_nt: TGTGCCAGCAGCGGCCGACTAGCGAGGGGGGAGCTGTTTTTT; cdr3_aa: CASSGRLARGELFF
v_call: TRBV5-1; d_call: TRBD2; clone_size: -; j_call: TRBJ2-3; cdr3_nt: TGCGCCAGCAGCCTCAATAGCGGGGGGGCAAAAGATACGCAGTATTTT; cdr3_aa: CASSLNSGGAKDTQYF
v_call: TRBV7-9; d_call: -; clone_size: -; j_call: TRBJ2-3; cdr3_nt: TGTGCCAGCAGCTTAGGGACTACGAGGAATACGCAGTATTTT; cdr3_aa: CASSLGTTRNTQYF
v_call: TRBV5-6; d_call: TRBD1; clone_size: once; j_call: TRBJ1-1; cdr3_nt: TGTGCCAGCAGCTCACGGACAGGGAAGTTGGGATTT; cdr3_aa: CASSSRTGKLGF
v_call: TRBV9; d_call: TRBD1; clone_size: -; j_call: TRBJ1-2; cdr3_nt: TGTGCCAGCAGCGCGTCGACAGGGCTTAACTATGGCTACACCTTC; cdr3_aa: CASSASTGLNYGYTF